Each of the 4 T cell receptor beta chains below was sequenced from the same sample in a study of cytomegalovirus exposure and HLA in healthy donors. PCR employed 60 Vbeta and 13 Jbeta primers. TCRdb's copy holds only in-frame clones and misses some; the assay was immunoSEQ multiplex PCR. The sample includes approximately 190,000 clones, approximately 78% of them seen just once. Sequencing was done on a sample of PBMCs. These receptors came from a woman between 45 and 65 years old in good health and CMV-seropositive.

The rearrangement joins TRBV19 to TRBJ1-2; no definite D call. The CDR3 has 15 residues. Germline lookup yields CDR1 LNHDA and CDR2 SQIVND (reference sequence). Trimming stripped 3 bases from V and 2 bases from J, with 13 bases between. CDR3 bases: TGTGCCAGTAGTATTCAGGCAGGCCCCAACTATGGCTACACCTTC. It codes for CASSIQAGPNYGYTF.

V gene TRBV7-7 combines with J gene TRBJ2-2; no clear D. The CDR3 covers 12 residues. V shed 5 bases and J shed 3 bases, with 4 bases lying between them. The germline V gene has CDR1 SSHAT and CDR2 FNYEAQ (reference sequence). The CDR3 is CASSLDTGELFF. In nucleotides, the CDR3 is TGTGCCAGCAGCCTCGACACCGGGGAGCTGTTTTTT.

The chain couples TRBV30 to TRBJ2-5; 10 nucleotides match TRBD1. This CDR3 region has 13 residues. Germline V lookup: CDR1 GTSNPN, CDR2 SVGIG (reference sequence). J was trimmed by 6 bases and V by 3 bases; bases with no gene match: 4. The CDR3 DNA follows: TGTGCCTGGAGGACAGGGGGCATGAAGACCCAGTACTTC. Its translation is CAWRTGGMKTQYF.

This clone was seen just once. The V call is TRBV7-8, the J call TRBJ2-1, with D possibly being TRBD1 (6 bases). CDR1 is SGHVS and CDR2 is FQNEAQ in the germline V gene. The CDR3 loop spans 18 amino acids. The V end was cut by 4 bases, the J end by 0 bases, with 19 bases between. CDR3 DNA sequence: TGTGCCAGCAGCTCGAAAGGGGACACCGGAGCCTCCTACAATGAGCAGTTCTTC. Translation: CASSSKGDTGASYNEQFF.